This T cell receptor (beta chain) was profiled in a study of T cell repertoires in cytomegalovirus infection. TCRdb itself ran the reads through MiXCR, one entry per CDR3 protein. Of 100,000 to 150,000 distinct CDR3 sequences detected, approximately 8.8% appear once; the ten largest clones hold 10%. The V end was cut by 6 bases, the J end by 8 bases, with 14 bases between. Germline V gene lookup returns CDR1 SGHDT and CDR2 YYEEEE. The CDR3 totals 12 residues. V gene TRBV5-6 combines with J gene TRBJ1-1, with D possibly being TRBD1 (5 bases). The receptor comes from a human donor in good health (CMV status not recorded). Some clones in this sample may be carry-over from other donors' samples. Sequences were obtained from PBMCs. As DNA, the CDR3 is TGTGCCAGCAACTTTCGGGGCAGGGAAGCTTTCTTT. This encodes CASNFRGREAFF.